The 22 T cell receptor beta chains below come from one sample, sequenced in a study of human T cells and chemical hapten exposure. A single record per CDR3 protein comes from TCRdb applying MiXCR to the RACE reads. The sample records 100,000 to 150,000 distinct CDR3 sequences, approximately 13% being singletons. Time point meaning: pre-sensitization, week 0. Treatment defined: therapeutic diphenylcyclopropenone sensitization with weekly scalp DPC. Sequencing was performed on whole blood, taken in connection with sensitization to the hapten diphenylcyclopropenone (DPC). The source is a young woman with alopecia areata. Some clones in this sample may be carry-over from other donors' samples.

The gene calls are TRBV28 and TRBJ1-5; 8 nucleotides agree with TRBD1. Germline values: CDR1 MDHEN, CDR2 SYDVKM. The CDR3 spans 17 residues. The trim removed 6 bases at V and 2 bases at J, leaving 12 bases unmatched. The CDR3 region is CASRPHPSDRGNQPQHF. The DNA of the CDR3 is TGTGCCAGCAGACCCCACCCCTCGGACAGGGGCAATCAGCCCCAGCATTTT.

The gene calls are TRBV20-1 and TRBJ2-5, with TRBD1 matching 9 bases. Germline V gives CDR1 DFQATT, CDR2 SNEGSKA (reference sequence). The length of the CDR3 is 13 residues. Trimming took 6 bases from V and 5 from J; bases not matched to a gene: 7. The DNA for the CDR3 is TGCAGTGCCCAACAGGGGGCGCGTGAGACCCAGTACTTC. It translates to CSAQQGARETQYF.

The chain combines TRBV12-5 with TRBJ2-1, with D possibly being TRBD1 (6 bases). This CDR3 region has 14 residues. V dropped 5 bases and J dropped 6 bases, with 14 bases sitting between them. Germline CDR1 and CDR2: LGHNT and FRNRAP. CDR3 region: CASGQDRGGNEQFF. The CDR3 DNA sequence: TGTGCTAGTGGTCAGGACCGAGGGGGCAATGAGCAGTTCTTC. Using reference TRBV12-5 and TRBJ2-1 for the parts outside the CDR3, the full variable domain is DARVTQTPRHKVTEMGQEVTMRCQPILGHNTVFWYRQTMMQGLELLAYFRNRAPLDDSGMPKDRFSAEMPDATLATLKIQPSEPRDSAVYFCASGQDRGGNEQFFGPGTRLTVL.

This clonotype was seen many times. The chain couples TRBV10-3 to TRBJ1-2; weak D call: TRBD1 (6 bases). This CDR3 is built from 12 residues. Germline CDR1 and CDR2: ENHRY and SYGVKD. V was pared by 6 bases and J by 13 bases, with 18 bases between. This CDR3 reads CAISGTRQAPTF. CDR3 bases: TGTGCCATCAGCGGGACCCGACAGGCCCCCACCTTC.

This clonotype has just a few counts. This chain uses TRBV4-1 with TRBJ2-2; 9 bases line up with TRBD2. The CDR3 loop spans 16 amino acids. Germline trimming cut 3 bases from V and 7 bases from J; bases unmatched to any gene: 9. Germline lookup yields CDR1 MGHRA and CDR2 YSYEKL. CDR3 residues: CASSHLLAGRIGELFF. CDR3 nucleotides: TGCGCCAGCAGCCACCTCCTAGCGGGGAGAATCGGGGAGCTGTTTTTT.

The chain has TRBV7-3 and TRBJ2-1; no reliable D call. Germline V lookup: CDR1 SGHTA, CDR2 FQGTGA. Between the trimmed V and J ends, which lost 5 bases and 9 bases, there was a span of 14 bases. The CDR3 is made up of 13 amino acids. In DNA form, the CDR3 reads TGTGCCAGCAGCCCCATGTCCCCAGGTGAGCAGTTCTTC. This codes for CASSPMSPGEQFF. Full variable domain (missing parts from reference TRBV7-3 and TRBJ2-1): GAGVSQTPSNKVTEKGKYVELRCDPISGHTALYWYRQSLGQGPEFLIYFQGTGAADDSGLPNDRFFAVRPEGSVSTLKIQRTERGDSAVYLCASSPMSPGEQFFGPGTRLTVL.

CDR3 nucleotides: TGTGCCAGCAGCCCGCGGGCGGGACAGTCCTACGAGCAGTACTTC. Its protein product is CASSPRAGQSYEQYF. This chain uses TRBV9 with TRBJ2-7, with D possibly being TRBD1 (7 bases). The CDR3 totals 15 residues. Between the trimmed V and J ends, which lost 4 bases and 1 base, there was a span of 15 bases. The V gene's germline CDR1 is SGDLS and CDR2 YYNGEE.

The chain joins TRBV7-8 to TRBJ2-2, with TRBD1 identical over 9 bases. V trimming: 9 bases; J trimming: 4 bases; junction bases outside the gene matches: 12. Germline CDR1 SGHVS, CDR2 FQNEAQ. This CDR3 spans 16 amino acids. The CDR3 spells CASLPSGTGSTGELFF. In DNA form, the CDR3 reads TGTGCCAGTCTACCCTCCGGGACAGGGAGCACCGGGGAGCTGTTTTTT.

This clonotype occurred a few times. This chain links TRBV19 with TRBJ2-2, with 11 bases that match TRBD1. V was pared by 6 bases and J by 6 bases, with 3 bases of the junction left unmatched. CDR1 is LNHDA and CDR2 is SQIVND in the germline V gene (reference sequence). CDR3 length equals 14 residues. The CDR3 is CASSRTGGSGELFF. The CDR3 bases are TGTGCCAGTAGCCGGACAGGGGGCTCCGGGGAGCTGTTTTTT.

This clonotype was seen many times. The chain joins TRBV15 to TRBJ1-2; TRBD1 is a possible D gene (5 bases). Germline V gene lookup returns CDR1 LNHNV and CDR2 YYDKDF (reference sequence). The CDR3 is made up of 18 amino acids. V lost 3 bases and J lost 3, with 23 bases in between. The CDR3 DNA reads as TGTGCCACCAGCAGGCCCTCCGTCTACGCAGCCAGGGACTATGGCTACACCTTC. Amino acid sequence: CATSRPSVYAARDYGYTF.

This clonotype was detected many times. This chain joins TRBV6-1 and TRBJ2-1; the match to TRBD1 covers 7 bases. The length of the CDR3 is 15 residues. The germline V gene encodes CDR1 MNHNS and CDR2 SASEGT. Trimming removed 5 bases from V and 2 bases from J; junction bases left unmatched: 6. The CDR3 coding sequence is TGTGCCAGCAGTCCTACAGGGGACCCCTACAATGAGCAGTTCTTC. Translated: CASSPTGDPYNEQFF.

This clonotype has ten or more counts. The chain employs TRBV7-9 and TRBJ1-1; no firm D call. Germline assignment: CDR1 SEHNR and CDR2 FQNEAQ (reference sequence). Trimming took 2 bases from V and 5 from J, leaving 9 bases between them. CDR3 length: 13 residues. CDR3 DNA: TGTGCCAGCAGCTTAAACCGTGTGACTGAAGCTTTCTTT. Translation: CASSLNRVTEAFF.

This clonotype was seen a few times. The gene calls are TRBV11-3 and TRBJ2-3, with 10 positions matching TRBD2. This CDR3 contains 15 residues. V shed 11 bases and J 0 bases; nucleotides not matched to a gene: 8. Germline CDR1 and CDR2: SGHNT and YENEEA. The CDR3 protein is CASSGGALSTDTQYF. The CDR3 bases are TGTGCCTCGAGCGGGGGGGCTCTCAGCACAGATACGCAGTATTTT.

This clonotype has only a few counts. V and J are TRBV30 and TRBJ1-1; D gene ambiguous. The CDR3 spans 15 residues. Germline V gives CDR1 GTSNPN, CDR2 SVGIG (reference sequence). Trimming stripped 2 bases from V and 2 bases from J, with 15 bases between. The CDR3 nucleotides are TGTGCCTGGAGTCCCCTTAAACGTACAAACACTGAAGCTTTCTTT. It translates to CAWSPLKRTNTEAFF.

The chain links TRBV4-3 to TRBJ2-7; no reliable D call. CDR1 is LGHNA, CDR2 YSLEER, per germline. The CDR3 is 14 residues long. Trimming took off 2 bases at V and 3 bases at J, with 11 bases between the two ends. CDR3 nucleotide sequence: TGCGCCAGCAGCCAATTTAAAGGAGTCTACGAGCAGTACTTC. Its protein product is CASSQFKGVYEQYF.

This clonotype has only a few counts. The V gene is TRBV2, the J gene TRBJ1-6, with a weak D call TRBD1 (5 bases). CDR3 length: 14 amino acids. Trimming left V 4 bases short and J 6 bases short, with 10 bases between. Germline-derived CDR1 and CDR2 are SNHLY and FYNNEI. CDR3 in DNA: TGTGCCAGCAGTGTCGCCAGGGCTAATTCACCCCTCCACTTT. Amino acids: CASSVARANSPLHF.

The chain links TRBV7-9 to TRBJ2-7; 8 positions agree with TRBD1. CDR1 and CDR2 from the germline V gene are SEHNR and FQNEAQ (reference sequence). Germline trimming cut 5 bases from V and 2 bases from J; bases unmatched to any gene: 8. The CDR3 spans 15 residues. The chain's CDR3 is CASSRRDRPPYEQYF. CDR3 DNA sequence: TGTGCCAGCAGCCGGCGGGACAGGCCCCCCTACGAGCAGTACTTC.

This clonotype showed up just a few times. V and J are TRBV5-5 and TRBJ2-3; D unclear. The CDR3 consists of 16 residues. V dropped 0 bases and J dropped 0 bases, with 11 bases sitting between them. The V gene's germline CDR1 is SGHKS and CDR2 YYEKEE (reference sequence). The chain's CDR3 is CASSLVGIPSTDTQYF. In nucleotides, the CDR3 is TGTGCCAGCAGCTTGGTTGGGATTCCTAGCACAGATACGCAGTATTTT.

This clonotype was counted at least ten times. The V call is TRBV3-1, the J call TRBJ1-3; D might be TRBD1 (6 bases). Germline V gene sequence: CDR1 LGHDT, CDR2 YNNKEL (reference sequence). Trimming stripped 0 bases from V and 4 bases from J, with 10 bases between. There are 15 residues in the CDR3. The CDR3 sequence is CASSQEGTPGNTIYF. The CDR3, as DNA: TGTGCCAGCAGCCAAGAAGGGACACCCGGAAACACCATATATTTT.

This clonotype came up many times. The rearrangement uses TRBV7-8 and TRBJ1-1, with 7 positions matching TRBD1. The CDR3 extends over 14 amino acids. The V gene's germline CDR1 is SGHVS and CDR2 FQNEAQ. The V segment lost 4 bases and the J segment 3 bases; nucleotides outside the gene matches: 5. For the CDR3, the DNA is TGTGCCAGCAGCTCCCAGGGGGGCTACACTGAAGCTTTCTTT. Amino acid sequence: CASSSQGGYTEAFF.

The rearrangement joins TRBV7-6 to TRBJ2-5; D assignment may be TRBD1 or TRBD2 (5 bases each). The CDR3 consists of 14 residues. Trimming took 5 bases from V and 1 from J, leaving 11 bases between them. Germline V gene lookup returns CDR1 SGHVS and CDR2 FNYEAQ. CDR3 in DNA: TGTGCCAGCAGCCCGATTGGGGGCCAAGAGACCCAGTACTTC. This encodes CASSPIGGQETQYF.

This clonotype occurred a few times. This chain connects TRBV28 to TRBJ1-4; D gene unclear. The CDR3 is 14 residues long. Trimming removed 2 bases at V and 4 bases at J, with 8 bases between. Germline V CDR1 and CDR2: MDHEN, SYDVKM. CDR3 residues: CASSLRGDNEKLFF. For the CDR3, the DNA is TGTGCCAGCAGTTTACGGGGTGATAATGAAAAACTGTTTTTT.